The 27 T cell receptor beta chains presented below share a single source sample, sequenced in a study of shared clonotypes between healthy human individuals. Libraries were prepared by immunoSEQ multiplex PCR; TCRdb keeps only in-frame clonotypes and omits some of them. The sample holds approximately 1.9 million clones, 85% to 95% seen once. Naive CD8 cells lacked CD45RO and underwent positive selection for CCR7, leaving out terminally differentiated effector memory CD45RA+ cells. Sequencing input: naive CD8+ T cells from PBMCs. These receptors were collected from a man younger than 30 in good health. Some clones in this sample may be carry-over from other donors' samples.

V usage is TRBV6-5 and J usage is TRBJ1-1; D is unresolved. The CDR3 consists of 15 residues. CDR1 and CDR2 (germline): MNHEY, SVGAGI. V was cut by 3 bases and J by 5 bases, with 16 bases left in between. The CDR3 sequence is CASSYSRTLGTEAFF. In DNA form, the CDR3 reads TGTGCCAGCAGTTATTCCAGGACTCTGGGTACTGAAGCTTTCTTT.

This chain links TRBV7-8 with TRBJ2-3; 15 bases fit TRBD2. Germline lookup yields CDR1 SGHVS and CDR2 FQNEAQ. V lost 5 bases and J lost 4; bases outside the gene matches: 7. There are 17 residues in the CDR3. CDR3 bases: TGTGCCAGCAGCCCCGGACTAGCGGGAGGGATAGCAGATACGCAGTATTTT. It translates to CASSPGLAGGIADTQYF.

As to this clone: Other DNA sequences within the sample encode an identical CDR3. This rearrangement joins TRBV5-1 to TRBJ2-7; 14 bases are a match to TRBD2. Germline V gene sequence: CDR1 SGHRS, CDR2 YFSETQ. V dropped 3 bases and J dropped 3; count of bases not matched to a gene: 2. The CDR3 extends over 15 amino acids. Here the CDR3 reads CASSSGLAGDYEQYF. In nucleotides, the CDR3 is TGCGCCAGCAGCTCGGGACTAGCGGGAGACTACGAGCAGTACTTC.

This clone was seen a single time. This sequence joins TRBV4-1 and TRBJ2-5; D ambiguous. The CDR3 is made up of 15 amino acids. Looked up from germline, CDR1 is MGHRA and CDR2 is YSYEKL. Trimming removed 6 bases at V and 2 bases at J, with 16 bases between. The CDR3 nucleotides read TGCGCCAGCAGATCCTACCCCGGATTTCAAGAGACCCAGTACTTC. It codes for CASRSYPGFQETQYF.

The chain joins TRBV7-2 to TRBJ2-7, with 9 bases identical to TRBD2. Germline assignment: CDR1 SGHTA and CDR2 FQGNSA. Germline trimming cut 1 base from V and 2 bases from J; bases unmatched to any gene: 12. The CDR3 length is 18 residues. The CDR3 here is CASSLVPSGDVSAYEQYF. In nucleotides, the CDR3 is TGTGCCAGCAGCTTAGTCCCTAGCGGGGACGTTTCCGCCTACGAGCAGTACTTC.

V is TRBV27 and J is TRBJ2-2; D is perhaps TRBD1 (5 bases). V was shortened by 5 bases and J by 3 bases, with 13 bases between the two germline ends. The CDR3 is 15 residues long. Germline values: CDR1 MNHEY, CDR2 SMNVEV (reference sequence). CDR3 coding DNA: TGTGCCAGCAGTGGCCAGCAGGGTTACACCGGGGAGCTGTTTTTT. Residues: CASSGQQGYTGELFF.

This clone was seen more than once but under ten times. Other DNA sequences in the sample encode the same CDR3. The chain employs TRBV19 and TRBJ1-5; 7 bases map to TRBD1. V lost 2 bases and J lost 4; bases outside the gene matches: 2. Germline CDR1 is LNHDA and CDR2 is SQIVND (reference sequence). This CDR3 is built from 14 residues. The CDR3 is CASSIRDRNQPQHF. The CDR3 region has the DNA TGTGCCAGTAGTATACGGGACAGAAATCAGCCCCAGCATTTT.

The V gene is TRBV29-1, the J gene TRBJ2-7, with D tentatively TRBD1 (6 bases). From germline, CDR1 is SQVTM and CDR2 ANQGSEA. This CDR3 is 13 amino acids long. V gave up 2 bases and J gave up 1 base, with 9 bases separating them. CDR3 sequence: CSVENRESYEQYF. CDR3 coding DNA: TGCAGCGTTGAAAACAGGGAATCCTACGAGCAGTACTTC.

The chain has TRBV19 and TRBJ2-5; D remains unclear. CDR1 and CDR2 (germline): LNHDA, SQIVND (reference sequence). The CDR3 covers 13 residues. V was trimmed by 6 bases and J by 1 base, leaving 9 bases between them. The CDR3 nucleotides are TGTGCCAGTAGCCCAAAAATCCAAGAGACCCAGTACTTC. The encoded protein is CASSPKIQETQYF.

The V and J genes are TRBV5-1 and TRBJ1-1; D unresolved. With 0 bases removed from V and 3 bases from J, the gap between germline ends came to 18 bases. CDR1 is SGHRS, CDR2 YFSETQ, per germline. The CDR3 extends over 17 amino acids. CDR3 DNA: TGCGCCAGCAGCTTGGGATGGGGTAGGGAGAGGGACACTGAAGCTTTCTTT. Translation gives CASSLGWGRERDTEAFF.

The chain joins TRBV19 to TRBJ2-2; D unresolved. Per germline, CDR1 LNHDA and CDR2 SQIVND (reference sequence). The ends were cut back, 5 bases at V and 9 bases at J, with 10 bases in the middle. The CDR3 loop spans 12 amino acids. CDR3 amino acids: CASSPRAWELFF. The CDR3 DNA sequence: TGTGCCAGTAGTCCAAGGGCCTGGGAGCTGTTTTTT.

V usage is TRBV6-5 and J usage is TRBJ1-1; D may be TRBD1 (5 bases). V was pared by 6 bases and J by 6 bases, with 14 bases between. The CDR3 consists of 13 residues. Germline loops: CDR1 MNHEY, CDR2 SVGAGI. As DNA, the CDR3 is TGTGCCAGCAGGGCAGACAGAAATGCTGAAGCTTTCTTT. It translates to CASRADRNAEAFF.

Note on this clone: Other DNA sequences in this sample translate to the same CDR3. CDR3: CASSVGAGPGNTIYF. CDR3 nucleotide sequence: TGTGCCAGCAGCGTAGGGGCAGGGCCTGGAAACACCATATATTTT. The chain links TRBV9 to TRBJ1-3, with D tentatively TRBD1 (5 bases). The CDR3 totals 15 residues. In germline, CDR1 is SGDLS, CDR2 YYNGEE. Trimming took 0 bases from V and 2 from J, leaving 9 bases between them.

To note about this clone: Within the sample, other DNA sequences also encode this same CDR3. The chain combines TRBV25-1 with TRBJ1-1, with a possible D match to TRBD1 (5 bases). The CDR3 length is 12 residues. From germline, CDR1 is MGHDK and CDR2 SYGVNS. V was clipped by 4 bases and J by 4 bases, with 7 bases between them. This CDR3 reads CASSGGGTEAFF. The CDR3 nucleotides read TGTGCCAGCAGTGGCGGGGGCACTGAAGCTTTCTTT.

The gene calls are TRBV28 and TRBJ1-1, with 7 bases aligning to TRBD1. The CDR3 is made up of 15 amino acids. Germline V gives CDR1 MDHEN, CDR2 SYDVKM. After removal of 8 bases from V and 0 bases from J, the junction contained 9 bases not matched to a gene. CDR3 sequence: CASRLPGQLNTEAFF. For the CDR3, the DNA is TGTGCCAGCCGACTTCCGGGACAGCTGAACACTGAAGCTTTCTTT.

The J gene is TRBJ2-7, the V gene TRBV28, with D uncertain. V lost 1 base and J lost 0, with 10 bases in between. CDR3 size: 15 residues. Looked up from germline, CDR1 is MDHEN and CDR2 is SYDVKM. CDR3 nucleotide sequence: TGTGCCAGCAGTTTATCGGGCAGGTTCTCCTACGAGCAGTACTTC. The encoded protein is CASSLSGRFSYEQYF.

The genes are TRBV11-3 and TRBJ2-1; TRBD2 matches at 9 bases. This CDR3 has 16 amino acids. CDR1 and CDR2 (germline): SGHNT, YENEEA. The V and J ends lost 5 bases and 0 bases, in that order; junction bases with no gene match: 5. CDR3 amino acids: CASSASGMSSYNEQFF. The CDR3 nucleotides read TGTGCCAGCAGCGCTAGCGGGATGAGCTCCTACAATGAGCAGTTCTTC. Full variable domain (rest looked up from reference TRBV11-3 and TRBJ2-1): EAGVVQSPRYKIIEKKQPVAFWCNPISGHNTLYWYLQNLGQGPELLIRYENEEAVDDSQLPKDRFSAERLKGVDSTLKIQPAELGDSAVYLCASSASGMSSYNEQFFGPGTRLTVL.

The chain carries TRBV4-1 and TRBJ2-2; no clear D. Trimming left V 8 bases short and J 0 bases short, with 7 bases between. The V gene's germline CDR1 is MGHRA and CDR2 YSYEKL. The length of the CDR3 is 13 residues. Here the CDR3 reads CASLTPNTGELFF. CDR3 in DNA: TGCGCCAGCCTGACACCGAACACCGGGGAGCTGTTTTTT.

The chain is built from TRBV7-9 and TRBJ2-1; 7 positions agree with TRBD1. Per the germline V gene, CDR1 is SEHNR and CDR2 is FQNEAQ (reference sequence). J lost 8 bases, V lost 4 bases, and 11 bases had no gene match. The CDR3 runs 15 residues. The chain's CDR3 is CASSSGQSLRDEQFF. CDR3 bases: TGTGCCAGCAGCTCGGGACAGTCACTCCGGGATGAGCAGTTCTTC.

Regarding this clone: The sample has other DNA sequences that encode this CDR3 too. V and J are TRBV29-1 and TRBJ2-1; D is perhaps TRBD2 (5 bases). Germline CDR1 reads SQVTM; CDR2 reads ANQGSEA. The CDR3 length is 13 residues. Trimming removed 3 bases at V and 4 bases at J, with 10 bases between. CDR3 sequence (DNA): TGCAGCGTTGAGGAAAGGACTTACAATGAGCAGTTCTTC. As protein: CSVEERTYNEQFF.

This rearrangement joins TRBV5-1 to TRBJ2-2, with D uncertain. CDR1 and CDR2 (germline): SGHRS, YFSETQ. The V end lost 0 bases, the J end lost 0 bases, and 12 bases lay between the germline ends. The CDR3 loop spans 17 amino acids. The CDR3 DNA sequence: TGCGCCAGCAGCTTGGCGACCGCGCCGCCGAACACCGGGGAGCTGTTTTTT. The encoded protein is CASSLATAPPNTGELFF.

In nucleotides, the CDR3 is TGTGCCAGCAGTTCCTCGTACCGAGAGGATGGGAATACGCAGTATTTT. This encodes CASSSSYREDGNTQYF. The rearrangement uses TRBV27 and TRBJ2-3; the D is unclear. CDR1 and CDR2 (germline): MNHEY, SMNVEV (reference sequence). V lost 4 bases to trimming and J lost 7 bases, with 21 bases between them. The CDR3 length is 16 residues.

The rearrangement links TRBV7-8 to TRBJ2-1; weak D call: TRBD1 (6 bases). The V gene's germline CDR1 is SGHVS and CDR2 FQNEAQ. V lost 2 bases and J 10 bases, leaving 9 bases between the germline ends. The CDR3 has 12 amino acids. CDR3 DNA sequence: TGTGCCAGCAGCTTAAGGGGGTCCGAGCAGTTCTTC. It encodes CASSLRGSEQFF.

This clone was detected once. The rearrangement uses TRBV11-2 and TRBJ2-1; the D gene could be TRBD1 or TRBD2 (5 bases each). Germline CDR1 SGHAT, CDR2 FQNNGV. Trimming cost V 3 bases and J 8 bases, with 11 bases left between them. The CDR3 has 13 amino acids. This chain's CDR3 is CASSFSGSYEQFF. The CDR3 nucleotides read TGTGCCAGCAGCTTTTCAGGGAGCTATGAGCAGTTCTTC.

The V and J genes are TRBV11-2 and TRBJ1-4; D remains unclear. V shed 6 bases and J shed 7 bases, with 15 bases lying between them. The germline V gene encodes CDR1 SGHAT and CDR2 FQNNGV. The length of the CDR3 is 14 residues. The CDR3 is CASRLLSPSEKLFF. CDR3 bases: TGTGCCAGCAGGCTCCTGTCTCCGTCTGAAAAACTGTTTTTT.

The rearrangement joins TRBV11-2 to TRBJ2-7; no firm D call. Trimming took off 5 bases at V and 7 bases at J, with 18 bases between the two ends. The CDR3 has 14 amino acids. The V gene's germline CDR1 is SGHAT and CDR2 FQNNGV. This CDR3 reads CASSPESGVGEQYF. CDR3 sequence (DNA): TGTGCCAGCAGCCCGGAAAGTGGGGTAGGGGAGCAGTACTTC.

This clone came up once. The chain employs TRBV6-6 and TRBJ2-7, with TRBD2 as a possible D gene (5 bases). The V gene lost 8 bases and the J gene lost 0 bases, with 14 bases spanning the gap. Germline CDR1 MNHNY, CDR2 SVGAGI (reference sequence). The CDR3 is 14 amino acids. CDR3 residues: CASGSGFSSYEQYF. In nucleotides, the CDR3 is TGTGCCAGCGGCAGCGGATTTAGCTCCTACGAGCAGTACTTC.